This T cell receptor beta chain is from a study of blood T cell repertoires in COVID-19. Across the study: Sites in the United States, Italy and Spain provided acute and convalescent COVID-19 samples. PBMCs, B-cell-depleted T cells, or T cells were the source of the cDNA or gDNA that made up the material.

Original analysis: Reference gene primers were amplified, and this amplification served to estimate nucleated cell counts. This table comes from immunoSEQ multiplex PCR, and its TCRdb copy is limited to in-frame clones, with some not included. V and J calls and clone size are those listed in that table; D and trimming were worked out from the DNA. The sample consists of 200,000 to 300,000 clones, about 87% of them appearing once. Germline values: CDR1 MNHEY, CDR2 SVGEGT. The CDR3 sequence is 16 residues long. The V and J ends lost 0 bases and 1 base respectively, with 13 bases between them. This chain links TRBV6-2 or TRBV6-3 with TRBJ2-7; weak D call: TRBD1 (5 bases). Material for sequencing was peripheral blood. The receptor's source is a woman aged 50 to 60 with acute or convalescent COVID-19. The CDR3 reads CASSYSKRAGSYEQYF. CDR3 DNA: TGTGCCAGCAGTTACTCGAAAAGGGCAGGGTCCTACGAGCAGTACTTC.